The 18 T cell receptor beta chains reported below all come from one sample, sequenced in a study of response to subunit inactivated influenza vaccine. In TCRdb, the RT-PCR reads were re-called with MiXCR into one record per CDR3 protein. The repertoire consists of hundreds of thousands of distinct CDR3 sequences, with 14% occurring once and the leading ten covering less than 9%. The sequencing used PBMCs from blood, collected 14 to 15 days before vaccination. The receptor source for this set is a man aged 50 to 60 who received an inactivated influenza vaccine.

This clonotype has a count of ten or more. The CDR3 region has the DNA TGCGCCAGCAGCTTTATGACTAGCGTATACGAGCAGTACTTC. Its translation is CASSFMTSVYEQYF. This chain connects TRBV5-1 to TRBJ2-7; 8 bases are a match to TRBD2. V lost 2 bases to trimming and J lost 4 bases; unmatched junction nucleotides: 5. The CDR3 loop spans 14 amino acids. CDR1 and CDR2 from the germline V gene are SGHRS and YFSETQ.

This chain uses TRBV20-1 with TRBJ1-3; D uncertain. The CDR3 has 12 amino acids. Germline values: CDR1 DFQATT, CDR2 SNEGSKA (reference sequence). The germline V and J ends were trimmed by 1 base and 4 bases, with 5 bases remaining between them. The CDR3: CSARAPGNTIYF. In DNA form, the CDR3 reads TGCAGTGCTAGAGCACCAGGAAACACCATATATTTT.

The chain couples TRBV29-1 to TRBJ2-1; 7 nucleotides match TRBD1. The junction had 19 bases not matched to a gene; V was cut back by 7 bases and J by 4 bases. CDR1 SQVTM and CDR2 ANQGSEA come from the germline V gene. This CDR3 region has 17 residues. CDR3 DNA sequence: TGCAGCGGTTCCGGGACAGCCGAACGGGTTTTTTACAATGAGCAGTTCTTC. Translated, it gives CSGSGTAERVFYNEQFF.

This clonotype was counted a few times. The chain has TRBV28 and TRBJ2-2; tentatively, D is TRBD1 (5 bases). Between the trimmed V and J ends, which lost 4 bases and 4 bases, there was a span of 10 bases. Germline loops: CDR1 MDHEN, CDR2 SYDVKM. The CDR3 spans 14 residues. Here the CDR3 reads CASSSGQFTGELFF. The CDR3 DNA sequence: TGTGCCAGCAGTTCAGGACAATTCACCGGGGAGCTGTTTTTT.

The rearrangement links TRBV10-3 to TRBJ1-4, with unresolved D. Trimming removed 5 bases at V and 3 bases at J, with 13 bases between. CDR3 length: 15 residues. Germline loops: CDR1 ENHRY, CDR2 SYGVKD. The CDR3 DNA is TGTGCCATCAGTCGCGAAACATCGGCTAATGAAAAACTGTTTTTT. Protein sequence: CAISRETSANEKLFF.

This clonotype showed up just once. The rearrangement uses TRBV20-1 and TRBJ1-2; 7 bases are shared with TRBD1. The CDR3 covers 12 residues. Germline V gene lookup returns CDR1 DFQATT and CDR2 SNEGSKA (reference sequence). V gave up 4 bases and J gave up 6 bases; unmatched junction bases: 5. CDR3 region: CSATDRVNGYTF. CDR3 DNA: TGCAGTGCTACTGACAGGGTTAATGGCTACACCTTC.

The table lists this clonotype with many counts. The chain joins TRBV29-1 to TRBJ2-1; 8 nucleotides agree with TRBD2. The germline V gene encodes CDR1 SQVTM and CDR2 ANQGSEA. Unmatched junction bases numbered 3, after V lost 1 base and J lost 1 base. This CDR3 spans 15 amino acids. CDR3 protein: CSVEGSGMSYNEQFF. The CDR3 DNA reads as TGCAGCGTTGAAGGTAGCGGGATGTCCTACAATGAGCAGTTCTTC.

The chain uses TRBV6-5 and TRBJ1-1, with D hard to call. The CDR3 runs 12 residues. Trimming took 0 bases from V and 9 from J, leaving 8 bases between them. In germline, CDR1 is MNHEY, CDR2 SVGAGI. CDR3 nucleotide sequence: TGTGCCAGCAGTTACTCTGAGGGAAAAGCTTTCTTT. Protein product: CASSYSEGKAFF.

This rearrangement joins TRBV11-1 to TRBJ2-1, with 13 positions matching TRBD2. This CDR3 is 18 amino acids long. The V segment lost 8 bases and the J segment 0 bases; nucleotides outside the gene matches: 10. CDR1 is SGHAT, CDR2 FQDESV, per germline (reference sequence). DNA for the CDR3: TGTGCCAGCGGATGGACTAGCGGGAGAGTTAGCTCCTACAATGAGCAGTTCTTC. This gives the protein CASGWTSGRVSSYNEQFF.

The chain links TRBV11-1 to TRBJ2-6, with 10 bases aligning to TRBD2. Germline assignment: CDR1 SGHAT and CDR2 FQDESV (reference sequence). Trimming removed 8 bases from V and 0 bases from J; junction bases left unmatched: 10. The CDR3 runs 18 residues. CDR3 sequence: CASDHMGLANSGANVLTF. CDR3 DNA sequence: TGTGCCAGCGATCATATGGGACTAGCGAACTCTGGGGCCAACGTCCTGACTTTC.

The chain joins TRBV19 to TRBJ1-5, with D unclear. This CDR3 has 12 residues. Deletions cut 4 bases from V and 11 bases from J, with 12 bases between. Germline assignment: CDR1 LNHDA and CDR2 SQIVND (reference sequence). The CDR3: CASSKCTPAQHF. Written as DNA, the CDR3 is TGTGCCAGTAGTAAGTGTACTCCAGCCCAGCATTTT.

The table lists this clonotype with a few counts. In DNA form, the CDR3 reads TGTGCCAGCAGACCCGGCTCCAGCGGGTACCAAGAGACCCAGTACTTC. This codes for CASRPGSSGYQETQYF. This chain links TRBV6-2 or TRBV6-3 with TRBJ2-5; a weak D match, TRBD2 (6 bases). Germline lookup yields CDR1 MNHEY and CDR2 SVGEGT. V shed 6 bases and J shed 0 bases, with 17 bases lying between them. This CDR3 comprises 16 residues.

This clonotype came up many times. This chain joins TRBV9 and TRBJ2-2; D call uncertain. V lost 3 bases to trimming and J lost 4 bases, with 7 bases between them. From germline, CDR1 is SGDLS and CDR2 YYNGEE. This CDR3 region has 13 residues. The CDR3 sequence: CASSAVLTGELFF. The CDR3 DNA sequence: TGTGCCAGCAGCGCAGTGCTCACCGGGGAGCTGTTTTTT.

In this sample, this clonotype turned up a few times. V is TRBV20-1 and J is TRBJ2-2, with D possibly called TRBD1 or TRBD2 (6 bases each). Germline CDR1 reads DFQATT; CDR2 reads SNEGSKA (reference sequence). Trimming cost V 3 bases and J 4 bases, with 12 bases left between them. This CDR3 has 14 amino acids. The CDR3 protein is CSASGGFGTGELFF. CDR3 in DNA: TGCAGTGCTAGCGGGGGCTTTGGCACCGGGGAGCTGTTTTTT.

This clonotype was seen a handful of times. The rearrangement uses TRBV20-1 and TRBJ2-3, with TRBD1 as a possible D gene (5 bases). V was clipped by 2 bases and J by 4 bases, with 16 bases between them. This CDR3 is 15 amino acids long. CDR1 is DFQATT, CDR2 SNEGSKA, per germline (reference sequence). CDR3 in amino acids: CSARKLQEKPDTQYF. Written as DNA, the CDR3 is TGCAGTGCTAGAAAATTACAGGAGAAACCAGATACGCAGTATTTT.

The table lists this clonotype with many counts. The rearrangement uses TRBV5-1 and TRBJ1-1; no reliable D call. Trimming pared 1 base from V and 1 base from J, leaving 8 bases between. CDR1 and CDR2 from the germline V gene are SGHRS and YFSETQ. This CDR3 is built from 14 residues. The chain's CDR3 is CASSLLSGNTEAFF. DNA for the CDR3: TGCGCCAGCAGCTTGCTCTCGGGGAACACTGAAGCTTTCTTT.

V and J are TRBV5-1 and TRBJ2-7; D not resolved. CDR3 length equals 15 residues. The ends were cut back, 4 bases at V and 7 bases at J, with 21 bases in the middle. Germline V gives CDR1 SGHRS, CDR2 YFSETQ. In nucleotides, the CDR3 is TGCGCCAGCAGCCCTATGCCAGTCTCGTCTGAGGAGCAGTACTTC. Its translation: CASSPMPVSSEEQYF.

The sample holds one count of this clonotype. The chain links TRBV29-1 to TRBJ2-1; no clear D. The CDR3 consists of 15 residues. Trimming stripped 0 bases from V and 6 bases from J, with 15 bases between. CDR1 is SQVTM and CDR2 is ANQGSEA in the germline V gene. CDR3: CSVEDQFKSVNEQFF. CDR3 in DNA: TGCAGCGTTGAAGACCAATTCAAAAGCGTCAATGAGCAGTTCTTC.